These 18 T cell receptor beta chains came from one sample sequenced in a study of blood T cell repertoires in COVID-19. Assay: immunoSEQ multiplex PCR; the TCRdb copy retains only in-frame clones and omits some. Here the sample spans 50,000 to 75,000 clones, 70% to 80% being singletons. The sequencing input was peripheral blood. The receptors here all came from a man older than 75 with active or convalescent COVID-19.

The chain joins TRBV21-1 to TRBJ2-1; the table assigns TRBD2, which was not confirmed against the DNA. TRBV21-1 is a listed pseudogene. The CDR3 sequence is 17 residues long. This CDR3 is CASSKEGDSGRMDEQFF. The CDR3 nucleotides are TGTGCCAGCAGCAAAGAGGGGGATAGCGGGAGGATGGATGAGCAGTTCTTC.

This clone was observed many times. The chain couples TRBV7-6 to TRBJ2-5; 12 positions match TRBD1. The germline V gene has CDR1 SGHVS and CDR2 FNYEAQ. V gave up 1 base and J gave up 4 bases; unmatched junction bases: 7. The CDR3 sequence is 17 residues long. The CDR3 region has the DNA TGTGCCAGCAGCTTAGGGGTGGGACAGGGGGCAGGAGAGACCCAGTACTTC. Encoded protein: CASSLGVGQGAGETQYF.

The chain employs TRBV12-3 or TRBV12-4 and TRBJ1-5, with a tentative D call TRBD1 (6 bases). Deletions cut 6 bases from V and 7 bases from J, with 13 bases between. The CDR3 has 13 amino acids. CDR3 sequence reads: CASRDSSRQPQHF. Here the CDR3 DNA reads TGTGCCAGCAGGGACAGTTCGCGACAGCCCCAGCATTTT.

The V gene is TRBV10-3, the J gene TRBJ2-3, with 7 bases matching TRBD2. This CDR3 has 14 residues. After removal of 6 bases from V and 0 bases from J, the junction contained 3 bases not matched to a gene. Looked up from germline, CDR1 is ENHRY and CDR2 is SYGVKD. For the CDR3, the DNA is TGTGCCATCAGCACGGGGGGAAGCACAGATACGCAGTATTTT. Its protein product is CAISTGGSTDTQYF.

J is TRBJ2-5 and V is TRBV5-1, with D unresolved. Germline values: CDR1 SGHRS, CDR2 YFSETQ. V lost 1 base and J 4 bases, leaving 8 bases between the germline ends. This CDR3 region has 13 residues. The CDR3 nucleotides are TGCGCCAGCAGCTTGAGTCCGGGAGAGACCCAGTACTTC. Its translation: CASSLSPGETQYF. The whole variable domain, filled in from reference TRBV5-1 and TRBJ2-5, reads KAGVTQTPRYLIKTRGQQVTLSCSPISGHRSVSWYQQTPGQGLQFLFEYFSETQRNKGNFPGRFSGRQFSNSRSEMNVSTLELGDSALYLCASSLSPGETQYFGPGTRLLVL.

V and J are TRBV14 and TRBJ2-1; D unresolved. Germline lookup yields CDR1 SGHDN and CDR2 FVKESK. V lost 2 bases and J lost 8, with 19 bases in between. The length of the CDR3 is 16 residues. This chain's CDR3 is CASSQKPGTLGHEQFF. The CDR3 region has the DNA TGTGCCAGCAGCCAAAAACCTGGAACCCTAGGCCATGAGCAGTTCTTC.

Concerning this clone itself: Additional DNA sequences in this sample encode the identical CDR3. This chain links TRBV28 with TRBJ2-1; maybe TRBD2 (7 bases). The germline V gene encodes CDR1 MDHEN and CDR2 SYDVKM. V was pared by 6 bases and J by 8 bases, with 23 bases between. This CDR3 spans 16 amino acids. The CDR3 protein is CASREEGGGGFDEQFF. The CDR3 DNA reads TGTGCCAGCAGAGAGGAAGGGGGGGGAGGTTTTGATGAGCAGTTCTTC.

The genes are TRBV19 and TRBJ2-5, with 8 bases identical to TRBD1. CDR1 LNHDA and CDR2 SQIVND come from the germline V gene (reference sequence). There are 13 residues in the CDR3. Trimming cost V 6 bases and J 5 bases; bases outside gene matches: 5. The CDR3 region has the DNA TGTGCCAGTAGGACAGGGGAAAGGGAGACCCAGTACTTC. As protein: CASRTGERETQYF.

This chain joins TRBV10-3 and TRBJ1-2, with unresolved D. The CDR3 length is 12 residues. Germline CDR1 reads ENHRY; CDR2 reads SYGVKD. V was cut by 4 bases and J by 6 bases, with 9 bases left in between. The CDR3 DNA reads TGTGCCATCAGTGCTGGGAGGGATGGCTACACCTTC. Translation gives CAISAGRDGYTF.

The chain links TRBV28 to TRBJ2-7; no definite D call. V lost 8 bases and J lost 6, with 14 bases in between. Germline CDR1 MDHEN, CDR2 SYDVKM. The CDR3 totals 12 residues. CDR3 residues: CASVPRPGEQYF. The CDR3 region has the DNA TGTGCCAGCGTCCCCCGGCCGGGCGAGCAGTACTTC.

The chain carries TRBV5-1 and TRBJ2-3; no definite D call. Looked up from germline, CDR1 is SGHRS and CDR2 is YFSETQ. The CDR3 spans 12 residues. Trimming removed 3 bases at V and 2 bases at J, with 4 bases between. The CDR3 DNA sequence: TGCGCCAGCAGCTCCTACACAGATACGCAGTATTTT. Translated, it gives CASSSYTDTQYF.

The J gene is TRBJ2-3, the V gene TRBV6-5, with 8 nucleotides matching TRBD2. This CDR3 contains 15 residues. V was pared by 7 bases and J by 4 bases, with 10 bases of the junction left unmatched. In germline, CDR1 is MNHEY, CDR2 SVGAGI. This chain's CDR3 is CASTENGRAADTQYF. CDR3 nucleotides: TGTGCCAGCACCGAGAACGGGAGGGCCGCAGATACGCAGTATTTT.

The chain uses TRBV7-2 and TRBJ2-7; weak D call: TRBD2 (5 bases). Germline CDR1 SGHTA, CDR2 FQGNSA. The CDR3 is made up of 13 amino acids. Trimming left V 1 base short and J 5 bases short, with 9 bases between. For the CDR3, the DNA is TGTGCCAGCAGCTTAGGGCTAGCCAACGAGCAGTACTTC. It specifies CASSLGLANEQYF.

The V and J genes are TRBV11-3 and TRBJ2-3; 10 bases match TRBD2. Germline CDR1 is SGHNT and CDR2 is YENEEA. The V and J ends lost 3 bases and 3 bases, in that order; junction bases with no gene match: 6. The CDR3 covers 16 residues. CDR3 region: CASSFSSTSGTDTQYF. The CDR3 DNA sequence: TGTGCCAGCAGCTTTAGTTCGACTAGCGGGACAGATACGCAGTATTTT.

CDR3 residues: CASSLRGSARNEQFF. The CDR3 nucleotides read TGTGCCAGCAGCTTAAGGGGGTCCGCGCGCAATGAGCAGTTCTTC. V and J are TRBV7-6 and TRBJ2-1, with D maybe TRBD1 (6 bases). Germline-derived CDR1 and CDR2 are SGHVS and FNYEAQ. Trimming stripped 2 bases from V and 6 bases from J, with 14 bases between. The length of the CDR3 is 15 residues.

The V call is TRBV27, the J call TRBJ1-6; 8 nucleotides agree with TRBD1. V was pared by 5 bases and J by 7 bases, with 7 bases of the junction left unmatched. This CDR3 spans 15 amino acids. Germline CDR1 MNHEY, CDR2 SMNVEV (reference sequence). For the CDR3, the DNA is TGTGCCAGCAGTCGTGGTTGGGACAGGAATTCACCCCTCCACTTT. Translating gives CASSRGWDRNSPLHF.

The chain couples TRBV20-1 to TRBJ2-7, with 11 bases aligning to TRBD2. The CDR3 has 16 residues. J lost 6 bases, V lost 3 bases, and 13 bases had no gene match. Germline V lookup: CDR1 DFQATT, CDR2 SNEGSKA (reference sequence). CDR3 nucleotide sequence: TGCAGTGCTAGTCGGTCGGTAGCGGGAGGGCGGGTCGAGCAGTACTTC. Translating gives CSASRSVAGGRVEQYF.

The chain joins TRBV5-1 to TRBJ2-7, with D perhaps TRBD2 (7 bases). Trimming took 3 bases from V and 7 from J, leaving 14 bases between them. This CDR3 comprises 13 residues. Germline V gene data show CDR1 as SGHRS and CDR2 as YFSETQ. CDR3 DNA: TGCGCCAGCAGCTCCCTAGGGGGAGGGGAGCAGTACTTC. Residues: CASSSLGGGEQYF.